Sequencing of this T cell receptor beta chain was carried out in a study of blood T cell repertoires in COVID-19. Profiling relied on immunoSEQ multiplex PCR, and the TCRdb table lists in-frame clones only, not all of them. In the table there are 350,000 to 500,000 clones, approximately 90% of which are singletons. Adults between roughly 18 and 95 years of age took part from about 24 US areas. Participants classified as exposed had met a COVID-19 case within 2 weeks before study entry. CDR3 size: 15 residues. V lost 0 bases, J lost 6 bases, and 14 bases lay in between. This sequence was found in a woman younger than 35 who had been exposed to COVID-19. The V call is TRBV5-7, the J call TRBJ2-3; D not certain. TRBV5-7 counts as an open reading frame of uncertain function. Sequenced input: PBMCs or T cells enriched from blood (not recorded which). The CDR3 DNA sequence: TGTGCCAGCAGCTTGGCCATCGAGTTCTCGGATACGCAGTATTTT. It is translated as CASSLAIEFSDTQYF.